This section outlines one TCR beta chain sequence together with its context. Its antigen is unidentified. This sample is drawn from a study of cytomegalovirus exposure and HLA in healthy donors. The study, taken as a whole, reports: An analysis done earlier found most TCR beta V segments productive about 87% or about 30% of the time.

Germline assignment: CDR1 LNHDA and CDR2 SQIVND (reference sequence). The CDR3 totals 15 residues. The V gene lost 8 bases and the J gene lost 10 bases, with 21 bases spanning the gap. The PCR ran on 60 Vbeta and 13 Jbeta primers. Libraries were prepared by immunoSEQ multiplex PCR; TCRdb keeps only in-frame clonotypes and omits some of them. The profile shows 95,000 to 150,000 clones, about four fifths of them singletons. This rearrangement joins TRBV19 to TRBJ1-6; D is ambiguous. What was sequenced was PBMCs. This sequence was found in a female donor in good health and CMV-seropositive. CDR3 sequence (DNA): TGTGCCAGTCGCCGGGGTCCAAGTATGGACTCACCCCTCCACTTT. It encodes CASRRGPSMDSPLHF.